One sample yielded the 13 T cell receptor beta chains listed below, sequenced in a study of cytomegalovirus exposure and HLA in healthy donors. Amplification used 60 Vbeta primers and 13 Jbeta primers. Produced via immunoSEQ multiplex PCR; TCRdb's table is partial and in-frame only. The data show about 110,000 clones, 74% seen once. Sequenced material: PBMCs. Receptor source: a woman aged 40 to 50 in good health and CMV-seropositive.

This clone was counted only a few times. The chain combines TRBV2 with TRBJ1-1; 7 bases are a match to TRBD1. From germline, CDR1 is SNHLY and CDR2 FYNNEI. The V gene end was trimmed by 4 bases and the J gene end by 4 bases; junction bases not matched to a gene: 6. This CDR3 has 14 amino acids. CDR3 nucleotide sequence: TGTGCCAGCAGTGGCCAGGGGGAAGTCACTGAAGCTTTCTTT. Its protein product is CASSGQGEVTEAFF.

This clone was observed a single time. The genes are TRBV5-1 and TRBJ2-7; D might be TRBD1 (6 bases). Per the germline V gene, CDR1 is SGHRS and CDR2 is YFSETQ. V was clipped by 0 bases and J by 1 base, with 8 bases between them. The CDR3 runs 14 residues. Here the CDR3 reads CASSLDGQSYEQYF. For the CDR3, the DNA is TGCGCCAGCAGCTTGGATGGACAGTCCTACGAGCAGTACTTC.

This rearrangement joins TRBV5-4 to TRBJ1-4; D is unclear. The length of the CDR3 is 12 residues. Germline V gene data show CDR1 as SGHNT and CDR2 as YYREEE (reference sequence). With 4 bases removed from V and 6 bases from J, the gap between germline ends came to 7 bases. In DNA form, the CDR3 reads TGTGCCAGCAGCCACGGGGATGAAAAACTGTTTTTT. Its protein product is CASSHGDEKLFF.

The rearrangement uses TRBV5-1 and TRBJ1-6; no definite D call. The V end was cut by 2 bases, the J end by 0 bases, with 9 bases between. The CDR3 is 16 residues long. CDR1 is SGHRS, CDR2 YFSETQ, per germline. This CDR3 is CASSFTESSYNSPLHF. The CDR3, as DNA: TGCGCCAGCAGCTTTACAGAGAGCTCCTATAATTCACCCCTCCACTTT.

The table lists this clone with a count of one. This sequence joins TRBV5-6 and TRBJ2-7; 10 bases match TRBD1. The CDR3 extends over 15 amino acids. Germline values: CDR1 SGHDT, CDR2 YYEEEE. The J segment lost 6 bases and the V segment lost 1 base, leaving 7 bases of the junction unmatched. CDR3 bases: TGTGCCAGCAGCTTGCCGGGACAGGGGTTTGGCGAGCAGTACTTC. It codes for CASSLPGQGFGEQYF.

This clone was observed a few times. This chain joins TRBV4-2 and TRBJ1-2, with a tentative D call TRBD1 (6 bases). This CDR3 spans 16 amino acids. The V gene's germline CDR1 is LGHNA and CDR2 YNFKEQ. V shed 1 base and J shed 0 bases, with 12 bases lying between them. CDR3 DNA: TGTGCCAGCAGCCAAGTTTCAGCAGGGGCTAACTATGGCTACACCTTC. This codes for CASSQVSAGANYGYTF.

This clone was picked up one time. The J gene is TRBJ1-3, the V gene TRBV10-3, with D unclear. Trimming stripped 6 bases from V and 0 bases from J, with 12 bases between. This CDR3 is built from 15 residues. CDR1 and CDR2 from the germline V gene are ENHRY and SYGVKD. CDR3 sequence: CAISDLGVSGNTIYF. The DNA for the CDR3 is TGTGCCATCAGCGATCTCGGGGTCTCTGGAAACACCATATATTTT.

The gene calls are TRBV7-9 and TRBJ1-3, with D perhaps TRBD1 (6 bases). The CDR3 contains 14 residues. From germline, CDR1 is SEHNR and CDR2 FQNEAQ (reference sequence). V was cut by 6 bases and J by 6 bases, with 15 bases left in between. The CDR3 region has the DNA TGTGCCAGCAGAGAGGGGGTTATTCCAAACACCATATATTTT. It encodes CASREGVIPNTIYF.

This sequence joins TRBV2 and TRBJ1-2; no clear D. Germline-derived CDR1 and CDR2 are SNHLY and FYNNEI. The CDR3 has 13 residues. Trimming cost V 7 bases and J 7 bases, with 16 bases left between them. The CDR3 coding sequence is TGTGCCAGCAATTCCGGAGGGCCTGCTGGCTACACCTTC. Encoded protein: CASNSGGPAGYTF.

The rearrangement joins TRBV5-1 to TRBJ1-2; 11 bases map to TRBD1. The length of the CDR3 is 15 residues. V was clipped by 4 bases and J by 9 bases; unmatched bases: 11. Germline assignment: CDR1 SGHRS and CDR2 YFSETQ. The CDR3 DNA sequence: TGCGCCAGCAGCCTATCCGGGACAGGGGGTTTGAGCTACACCTTC. Translated, it gives CASSLSGTGGLSYTF.

The chain carries TRBV5-1 and TRBJ2-7, with 10 bases identical to TRBD1. The CDR3 loop spans 13 amino acids. Germline assignment: CDR1 SGHRS and CDR2 YFSETQ. The J segment lost 4 bases and the V segment lost 4 bases, leaving 2 bases of the junction unmatched. Here the CDR3 reads CASSMDRGYEQYF. The CDR3 coding sequence is TGCGCCAGCAGCATGGACAGGGGGTACGAGCAGTACTTC.

The table lists this clone with a few counts. In nucleotides, the CDR3 is TGTGCCACCAGCACCCTCGCTAGCTCTGGGGCCAACGTCCTGACTTTC. Its translation is CATSTLASSGANVLTF. This chain links TRBV15 with TRBJ2-6, with D unclear. The CDR3 loop spans 16 amino acids. Trimming took 4 bases from V and 0 from J, leaving 10 bases between them. CDR1 is LNHNV, CDR2 YYDKDF, per germline (reference sequence).

This chain joins TRBV6-1 and TRBJ2-3; the match to TRBD2 covers 10 bases. CDR3 length: 14 amino acids. Trimming took 3 bases from V and 6 from J; bases not matched to a gene: 3. Germline V gives CDR1 MNHNS, CDR2 SASEGT. CDR3 nucleotides: TGTGCCAGCAGTGATAGCGGGGGGCCCGATACGCAGTATTTT. Translating gives CASSDSGGPDTQYF.